This TCR beta chain was observed in a study of cytomegalovirus exposure and HLA in healthy donors. Whole-study results and caveats: In a later analysis, donors in an Asian-associated ancestry cluster reportedly had fewer N-insertions in productive TCRs than the cohort mean. Reported findings show TCR beta sequences accurately forecast HLA-A and HLA-B alleles in most subjects.

The PCR was carried out with 60 Vbeta primers and 13 Jbeta primers. Generated by immunoSEQ multiplex PCR, the TCRdb table keeps only in-frame clones and is missing some. The sample table sets out 200,000 to 250,000 clones. CDR3 size: 16 residues. Trimming cost V 7 bases and J 1 base, with 16 bases left between them. Germline assignment: CDR1 LNHDA and CDR2 SQIVND (reference sequence). Note on this clone: Its antigen remains unidentified.

The sequenced material came from PBMCs. The clonotype originates from a woman under 40 in good health and CMV-seropositive. The chain links TRBV19 to TRBJ2-2; weak D call: TRBD2 (5 bases). Written as DNA, the CDR3 is TGTGCCAGTACCTCAGTCCACGCGGGGAACACCGGGGAGCTGTTTTTT. This translates into CASTSVHAGNTGELFF.